Sequencing of this T cell receptor (beta chain) was carried out in a study of blood T cell repertoires in COVID-19 (TCRdb year 2020). At the level of the whole study: Samples covering the acute and convalescent phases of COVID-19 were provided by collaborators in the United States, Italy and Spain. The material from the prospective study consisted of cDNA or gDNA derived from T cells, B-cell-depleted T cells, or PBMCs. Deeply sampled blood TCRbeta repertoires from subjects exposed to, actively infected with, or recovered from COVID-19 were included in the dataset. The repertoires were made available in a free public database intended to serve as a resource for research on the immune response to SARS-CoV-2. The samples were drawn from two sources: the first 160 participants of the ongoing ImmuneRACE study, and 1,254 subjects contributed by 6 global collaborators. The sample metadata nearly always contained a de-identified subject ID, COVID-19 status, age in years and sex. Where available, HLA class I and class II types were taken from metadata supplied by the sample provider and were not determined by assay-based typing.

CDR1 and CDR2 were assigned from the germline V gene as SGHRS and YFSETQ. Spanning cysteine to phenylalanine, the CDR3 consists of 15 amino acids. The read is trimmed to its CDR3 DNA, 45 bases read in frame from base 1. V lost 2 bases and J lost 5 bases, and the count of bases not matched to a germline gene is 10. A single count supports this clone. Which antigen it targets is not known. There are no base qualities to consult, and no much larger clone falls within one base. TCRbeta CDR3 regions were amplified from genomic DNA by means of the immunoSEQ Assay, a bias-controlled multiplex PCR. The authors' pipeline ran thus. Within the assay, amplification of reference gene primers was used to estimate how many nucleated cells each sample contained. Sequence reads were collapsed and filtered to measure the absolute abundance of every unique TCRbeta CDR3 rearrangement. For each sample, productive Simpson clonality was calculated as the square root of Simpson's diversity index across productive rearrangements. TCRdb provides this immuneACCESS table in a form limited to in-frame rearrangements. Some clones are lacking; in checked studies, under half of them reflect an unresolved V gene, and why the rest are absent is not known. V, J and clone size are taken as reported in that table, and D and trimming were inferred from the DNA itself. The sample profile shows about 25,000 clones; 65% to 90% of them were found once. The ten largest clones add up to 1.8% of the sample.

Each collaborating institution followed its own protocols to collect whole blood in K2EDTA tubes. For TCRbeta analysis, collaborators shipped samples as frozen whole blood, isolated PBMCs, or DNA extracted from either of those sample types. The full study reports these points: The quantity of clinical and demographic metadata differed by source and by participant and was supplied without curation.

This clonotype was obtained from a man older than 75 with active or convalescent COVID-19. The sequence joins TRBV5-1 to TRBJ2-7, with 7 bases matching TRBD2. Sequencing was performed on peripheral blood. The CDR3 region reads CASSFDGSGVNEQYF. Read as DNA, the sequence is TGCGCCAGCAGCTTCGACGGGAGCGGGGTCAACGAGCAGTACTTC. Where the CDR3 stops, the reference TRBV5-1 and TRBJ2-7 genes take over; the full variable domain is KAGVTQTPRYLIKTRGQQVTLSCSPISGHRSVSWYQQTPGQGLQFLFEYFSETQRNKGNFPGRFSGRQFSNSRSEMNVSTLELGDSALYLCASSFDGSGVNEQYFGPGTRLTVT.